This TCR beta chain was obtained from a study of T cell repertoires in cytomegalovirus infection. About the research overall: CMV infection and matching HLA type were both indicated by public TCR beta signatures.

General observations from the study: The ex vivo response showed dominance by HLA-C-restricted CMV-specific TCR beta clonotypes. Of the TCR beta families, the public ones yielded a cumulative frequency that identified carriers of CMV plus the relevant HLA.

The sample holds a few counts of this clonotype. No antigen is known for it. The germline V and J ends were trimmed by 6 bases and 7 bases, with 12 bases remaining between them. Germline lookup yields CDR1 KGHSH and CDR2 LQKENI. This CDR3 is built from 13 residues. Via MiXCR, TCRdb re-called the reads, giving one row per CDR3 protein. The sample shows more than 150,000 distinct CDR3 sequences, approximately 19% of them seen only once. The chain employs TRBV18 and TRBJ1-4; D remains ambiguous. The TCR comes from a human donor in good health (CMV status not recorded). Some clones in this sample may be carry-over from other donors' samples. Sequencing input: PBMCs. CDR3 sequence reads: CASSQAATEKLFF. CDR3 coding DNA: TGTGCCAGCTCTCAGGCAGCGACTGAAAAACTGTTTTTT.